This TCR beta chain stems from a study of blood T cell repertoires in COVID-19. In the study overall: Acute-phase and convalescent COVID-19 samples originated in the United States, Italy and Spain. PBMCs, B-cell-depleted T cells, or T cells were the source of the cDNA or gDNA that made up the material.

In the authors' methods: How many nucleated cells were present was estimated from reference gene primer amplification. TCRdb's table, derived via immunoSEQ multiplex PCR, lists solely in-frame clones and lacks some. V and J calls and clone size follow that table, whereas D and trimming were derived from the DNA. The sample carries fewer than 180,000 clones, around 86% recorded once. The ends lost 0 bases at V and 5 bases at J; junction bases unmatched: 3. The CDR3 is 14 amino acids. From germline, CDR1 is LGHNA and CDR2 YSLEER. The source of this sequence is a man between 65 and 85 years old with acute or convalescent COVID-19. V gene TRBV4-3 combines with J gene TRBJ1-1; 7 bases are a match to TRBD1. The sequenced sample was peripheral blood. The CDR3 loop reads CASSQEPGGTEAFF. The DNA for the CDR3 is TGCGCCAGCAGCCAAGAGCCAGGGGGGACTGAAGCTTTCTTT.